This T cell receptor beta chain was recorded in a study of regulatory T cells in long-lasting Graves disease. Findings and limits, study-wide: Rather than thyroid tissue, only peripheral blood underwent study.

Construction of the TCR beta libraries employed iRepertoire HTBI primers in conjunction with Arm-PCR of CDR3 regions. TCRdb redid the calling of the multiplex PCR reads with MiXCR, one entry per CDR3 protein. The top ten hold 7% to 9.5% of the sample, which has roughly 500,000 distinct CDR3 sequences, around 21% seen once. The V end lost 0 bases, the J end lost 4 bases, and 21 bases lay between the germline ends. Germline CDR1 MDHEN, CDR2 SYDVKM. CDR3 size: 18 residues. With respect to this clonotype: Its antigen is as yet unknown.

Time point reported: persistent/refractory GD, antithyroid drugs over 5 years with positive TRAb. Scientists built the TCR library using RNA that was extracted from PBMCs. The sequences come from peripheral blood mononuclear cells (PBMCs), collected when the disease was refractory, from a patient treated with antithyroid drugs. The receptor's source is a female donor with Graves disease. This rearrangement joins TRBV28 to TRBJ1-2; D uncertain. The CDR3 DNA sequence: TGTGCCAGCAGTTTATGGAAATATGGCAGCCCCGACACCTATGGCTACACCTTC. It specifies CASSLWKYGSPDTYGYTF.